This entry describes one T cell receptor beta chain. The source of the sample is a study of T cell changes during pregnancy in multiple sclerosis. This CDR3 is 14 amino acids long. Trimming removed 0 bases at V and 4 bases at J, with 9 bases between. Germline V gene data show CDR1 as KGHSH and CDR2 as LQKENI. Sequenced by immunoSEQ multiplex PCR; TCRdb stores in-frame clones only, minus some. The table lists about 81,000 clones, about 94% of them singletons. The sequence was obtained from a female donor with multiple sclerosis, enrolled in a pregnancy study. Sequences were derived from peripheral blood, sampled in the third trimester of pregnancy. This chain uses TRBV18 with TRBJ1-2; D is uncertain. The chain's CDR3 is CASSPPAGFYGYTF. Here the CDR3 DNA reads TGTGCCAGCTCACCACCGGCAGGATTCTATGGCTACACCTTC.